Given below is one T cell receptor beta chain in context. The data were taken from a study of long-term antiretroviral therapy in people with HIV. immunoSEQ v3.0 was run at survey level. Some clones are missing from TCRdb's copy, which holds only in-frame ones; the method was immunoSEQ multiplex PCR. Of fewer than 35,000 clones in the sample, 65% to 90% are singletons; the top ten hold about 4.3%. V was trimmed by 3 bases and J by 3 bases, leaving 11 bases between them. In germline, CDR1 is KGHSH, CDR2 LQKENI. The CDR3 runs to 14 residues. The specimen was unsorted PBMCs, collected approximately 3.5 years after starting antiretroviral therapy. The TCR originated in a man younger than 35 with HIV. This sequence joins TRBV18 and TRBJ1-1, with no clear D. This CDR3 reads CASSPPGKDTEAFF. CDR3 DNA: TGTGCCAGCTCACCGCCTGGCAAGGACACTGAAGCTTTCTTT.